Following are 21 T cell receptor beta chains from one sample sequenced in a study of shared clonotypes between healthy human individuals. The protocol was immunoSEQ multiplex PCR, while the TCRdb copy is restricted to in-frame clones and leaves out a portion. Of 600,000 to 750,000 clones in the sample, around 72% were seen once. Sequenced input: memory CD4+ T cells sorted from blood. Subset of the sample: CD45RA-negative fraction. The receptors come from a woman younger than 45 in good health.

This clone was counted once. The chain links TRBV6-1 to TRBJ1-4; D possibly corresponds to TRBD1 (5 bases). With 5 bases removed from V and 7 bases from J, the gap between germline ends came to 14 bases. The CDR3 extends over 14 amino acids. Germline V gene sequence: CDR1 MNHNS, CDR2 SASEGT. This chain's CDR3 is CASSLGAWSEKLFF. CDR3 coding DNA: TGTGCCAGCAGTCTAGGGGCTTGGAGTGAAAAACTGTTTTTT.

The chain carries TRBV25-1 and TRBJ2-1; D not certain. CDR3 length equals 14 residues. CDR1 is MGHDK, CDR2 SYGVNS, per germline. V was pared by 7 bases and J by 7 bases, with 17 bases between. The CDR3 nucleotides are TGTGCCAGCACCAGAATAGGCGGCGCAAATGAGCAGTTCTTC. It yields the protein CASTRIGGANEQFF. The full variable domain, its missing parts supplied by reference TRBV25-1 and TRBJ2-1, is EADIYQTPRYLVIGTGKKITLECSQTMGHDKMYWYQQDPGMELHLIHYSYGVNSTEKGDLSSESTVSRIRTEHFPLTLESARPSHTSQYLCASTRIGGANEQFFGPGTRLTVL.

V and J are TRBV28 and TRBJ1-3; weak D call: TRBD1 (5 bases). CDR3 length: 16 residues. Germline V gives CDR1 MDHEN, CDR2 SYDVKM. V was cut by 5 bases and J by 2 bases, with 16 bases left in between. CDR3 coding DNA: TGTGCCAGCAGTCCCCGAGGGAGGGGAACTGGAAACACCATATATTTT. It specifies CASSPRGRGTGNTIYF. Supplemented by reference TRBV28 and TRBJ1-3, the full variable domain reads DVKVTQSSRYLVKRTGEKVFLECVQDMDHENMFWYRQDPGLGLRLIYFSYDVKMKEKGDIPEGYSVSREKKERFSLILESASTNQTSMYLCASSPRGRGTGNTIYFGEGSWLTVV.

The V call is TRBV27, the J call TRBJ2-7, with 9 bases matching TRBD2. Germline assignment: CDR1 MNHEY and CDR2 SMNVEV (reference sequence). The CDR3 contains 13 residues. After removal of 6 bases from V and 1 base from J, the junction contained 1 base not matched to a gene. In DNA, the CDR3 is TGTGCCAGCAGGGGACTAGCTTCCTACGAGCAGTACTTC. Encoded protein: CASRGLASYEQYF.

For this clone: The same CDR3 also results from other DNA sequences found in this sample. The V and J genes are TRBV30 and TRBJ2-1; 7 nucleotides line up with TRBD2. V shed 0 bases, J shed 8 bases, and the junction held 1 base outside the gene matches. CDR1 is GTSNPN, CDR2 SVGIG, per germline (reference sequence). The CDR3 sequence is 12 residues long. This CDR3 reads CAWSVRGDEQFF. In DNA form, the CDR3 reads TGTGCCTGGAGTGTACGGGGGGATGAGCAGTTCTTC.

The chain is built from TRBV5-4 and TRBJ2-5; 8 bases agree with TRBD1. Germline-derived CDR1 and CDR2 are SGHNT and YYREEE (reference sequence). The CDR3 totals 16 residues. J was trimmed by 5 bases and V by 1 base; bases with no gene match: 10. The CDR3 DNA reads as TGTGCCAGCAGCTTGTCTATGGGGACAGGCAAGGAGACCCAGTACTTC. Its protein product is CASSLSMGTGKETQYF.

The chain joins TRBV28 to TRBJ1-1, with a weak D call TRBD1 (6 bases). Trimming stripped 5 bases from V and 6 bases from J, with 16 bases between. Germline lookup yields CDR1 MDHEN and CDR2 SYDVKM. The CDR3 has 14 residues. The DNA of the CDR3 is TGTGCCAGCAGTCCGCCTCAGGGGTGGGCTGAAGCTTTCTTT. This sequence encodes CASSPPQGWAEAFF.

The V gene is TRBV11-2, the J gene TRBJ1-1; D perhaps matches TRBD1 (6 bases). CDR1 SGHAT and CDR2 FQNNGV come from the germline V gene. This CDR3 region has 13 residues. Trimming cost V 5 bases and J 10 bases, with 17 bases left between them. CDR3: CASSQGPEGGAFF. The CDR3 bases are TGTGCCAGCAGCCAGGGCCCCGAAGGGGGAGCTTTCTTT.

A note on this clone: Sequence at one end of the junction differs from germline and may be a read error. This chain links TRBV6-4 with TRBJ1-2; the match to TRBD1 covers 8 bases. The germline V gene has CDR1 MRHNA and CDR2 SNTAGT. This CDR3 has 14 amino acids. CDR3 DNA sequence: TGTGCCAGCAGTTACTCGGACAGGGAAGCTGGCTACACCTTC. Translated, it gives CASSYSDREAGYTF.

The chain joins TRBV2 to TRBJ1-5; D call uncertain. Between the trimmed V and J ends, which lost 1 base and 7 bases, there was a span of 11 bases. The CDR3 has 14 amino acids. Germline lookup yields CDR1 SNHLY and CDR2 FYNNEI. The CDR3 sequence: CASSEVVTEQPQHF. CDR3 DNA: TGTGCCAGCAGTGAAGTTGTTACCGAACAGCCCCAGCATTTT.

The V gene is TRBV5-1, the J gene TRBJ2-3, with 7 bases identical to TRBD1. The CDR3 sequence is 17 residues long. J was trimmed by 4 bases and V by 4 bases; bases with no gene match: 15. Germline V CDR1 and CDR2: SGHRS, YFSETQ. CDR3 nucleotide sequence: TGCGCCAGCAGCACCTCTCTTACAGGGGAAGGTGCAGATACGCAGTATTTT. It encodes CASSTSLTGEGADTQYF.

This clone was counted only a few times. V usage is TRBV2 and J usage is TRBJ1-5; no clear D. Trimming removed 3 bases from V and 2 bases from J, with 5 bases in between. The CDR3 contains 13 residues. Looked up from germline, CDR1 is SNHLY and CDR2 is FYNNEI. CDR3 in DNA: TGTGCCAGCAGTGAGATCCGCAATCAGCCCCAGCATTTT. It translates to CASSEIRNQPQHF.

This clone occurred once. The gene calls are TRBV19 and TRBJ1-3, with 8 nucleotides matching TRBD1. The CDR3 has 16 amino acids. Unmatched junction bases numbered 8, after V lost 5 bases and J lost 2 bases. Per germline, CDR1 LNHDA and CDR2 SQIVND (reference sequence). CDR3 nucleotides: TGTGCCAGTAGTTCCCGGACAGGGCGAACTGGAAACACCATATATTTT. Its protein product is CASSSRTGRTGNTIYF.

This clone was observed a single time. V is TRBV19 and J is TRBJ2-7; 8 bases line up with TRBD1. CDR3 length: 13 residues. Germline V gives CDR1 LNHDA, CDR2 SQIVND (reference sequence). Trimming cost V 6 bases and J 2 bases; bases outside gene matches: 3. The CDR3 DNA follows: TGTGCCAGTAGCCGGGACAGGACCTACGAGCAGTACTTC. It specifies CASSRDRTYEQYF.

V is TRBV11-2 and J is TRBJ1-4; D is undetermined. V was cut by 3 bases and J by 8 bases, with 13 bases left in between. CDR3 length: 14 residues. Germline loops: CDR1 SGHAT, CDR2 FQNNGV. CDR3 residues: CASSLMMVTEKLFF. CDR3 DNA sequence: TGTGCCAGCAGCTTGATGATGGTGACCGAAAAACTGTTTTTT.

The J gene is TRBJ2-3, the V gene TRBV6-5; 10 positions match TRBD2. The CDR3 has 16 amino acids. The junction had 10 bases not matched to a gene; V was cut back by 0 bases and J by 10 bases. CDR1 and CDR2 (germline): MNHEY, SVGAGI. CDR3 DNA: TGTGCCAGCAGTTACTCCGGACTAGCGGAAAAGATCCCGCAGTATTTT. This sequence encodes CASSYSGLAEKIPQYF.

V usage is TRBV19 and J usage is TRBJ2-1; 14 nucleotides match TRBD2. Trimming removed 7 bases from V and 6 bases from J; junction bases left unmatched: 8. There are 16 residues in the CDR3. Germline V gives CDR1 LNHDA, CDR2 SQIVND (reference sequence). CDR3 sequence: CASTFQGTSGSNEQFF. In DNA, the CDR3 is TGTGCCAGTACCTTTCAGGGGACTAGCGGGAGCAATGAGCAGTTCTTC.

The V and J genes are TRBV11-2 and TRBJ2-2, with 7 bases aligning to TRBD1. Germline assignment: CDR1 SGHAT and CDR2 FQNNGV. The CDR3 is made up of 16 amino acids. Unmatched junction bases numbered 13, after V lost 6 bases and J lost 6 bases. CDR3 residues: CASRATGTVGAGELFF. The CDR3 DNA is TGTGCCAGCAGGGCGACCGGGACAGTCGGGGCCGGGGAGCTGTTTTTT.

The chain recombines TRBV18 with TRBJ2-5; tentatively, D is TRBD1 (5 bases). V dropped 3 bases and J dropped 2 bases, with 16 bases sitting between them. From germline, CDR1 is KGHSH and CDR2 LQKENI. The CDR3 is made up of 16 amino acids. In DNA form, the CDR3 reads TGTGCCAGCTCACCCCGCCTTCAGGGTCGGCAAGAGACCCAGTACTTC. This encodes CASSPRLQGRQETQYF.

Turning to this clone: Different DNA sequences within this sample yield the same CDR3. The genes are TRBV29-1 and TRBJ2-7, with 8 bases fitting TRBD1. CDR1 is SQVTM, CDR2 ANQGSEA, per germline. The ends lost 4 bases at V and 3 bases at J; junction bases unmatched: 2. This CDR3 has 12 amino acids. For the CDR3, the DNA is TGCAGCGTTGGTGACAGGGGCTACGAGCAGTACTTC. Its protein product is CSVGDRGYEQYF.

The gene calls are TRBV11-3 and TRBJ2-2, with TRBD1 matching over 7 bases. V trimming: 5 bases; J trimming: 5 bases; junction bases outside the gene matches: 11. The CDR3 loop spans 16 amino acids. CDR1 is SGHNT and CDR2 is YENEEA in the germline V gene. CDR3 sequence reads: CASSQDGTDGTGELFF. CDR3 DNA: TGTGCCAGCAGCCAAGATGGGACAGACGGTACCGGGGAGCTGTTTTTT.